This entry lists 27 T cell receptor beta chains sequenced from one sample in a study of T cell clonality in common variable immunodeficiency. Profiled with immunoSEQ multiplex PCR; TCRdb holds only in-frame clones, not every one. The sample includes about 39,000 clones, none of them occurring once. The sequenced sample was peripheral blood mononuclear cells. These receptors were collected from a person aged 18-70 years in good health.

This clone was seen at least ten times. The read gets to within 3 residues of the CDR3 end, and the germline J gene fills in the rest. This rearrangement joins TRBV30 to TRBJ1-4; 8 bases are a match to TRBD1. Germline V gene data show CDR1 as GTSNPN and CDR2 as SVGIG (reference sequence). The CDR3 has 12 amino acids. The CDR3 sequence: CAWSQGAPGLFF. The CDR3 DNA, read in part, is TGTGCCTGGAGCCAGGGGGCCCCAGGA.

This clone was detected many times. The read falls 3 residues short of the CDR3 end, and the missing part is taken from the germline J gene. This rearrangement joins TRBV19 to TRBJ1-5; a possible D gene is TRBD1 (6 bases). From germline, CDR1 is LNHDA and CDR2 SQIVND (reference sequence). Trimming removed 4 bases at V and 2 bases at J, with 9 bases between. There are 14 residues in the CDR3. Incomplete CDR3 DNA: TGTGCCAGTAGTACAGGGGCGGGCAATCAGCCC. It is translated as CASSTGAGNQP. The full CDR3 protein reads CASSTGAGNQPQHF. Together with reference TRBV19 and TRBJ1-5, the CDR3 gives the full variable domain: DGGITQSPKYLFRKEGQNVTLSCEQNLNHDAMYWYRQDPGQGLRLIYYSQIVNDFQKGDIAEGYSVSREKKESFPLTVTSAQKNPTAFYLCASSTGAGNQPQHFGDGTRLSIL.

As to this clone: The read terminates 3 residues ahead of where the CDR3 ends, so the germline J gene completes it. V gene TRBV27 combines with J gene TRBJ2-7; TRBD2 might be the D (6 bases). CDR3 length: 13 amino acids. CDR1 is MNHEY and CDR2 is SMNVEV in the germline V gene (reference sequence). Trimming took off 6 bases at V and 2 bases at J, with 11 bases between the two ends. The CDR3 DNA, read in part, is TGTGCCAGCAGAGGGGACTCTCCCTACGAG. Encoded protein: CASRGDSPYE. The entire CDR3 protein reads CASRGDSPYEQYF.

For this clone: The read stops 3 residues short of the end of the CDR3; the missing end is completed from the germline J gene. The chain couples TRBV18 to TRBJ1-1; 7 bases line up with TRBD1. V gave up 2 bases and J gave up 2 bases; unmatched junction bases: 5. This CDR3 is built from 15 residues. The germline gives CDR1 KGHSH, CDR2 LQKENI. The part of the CDR3 DNA that was read is TGTGCCAGCTCACCAAGGCAGGGGGGAAACACTGAA. Amino acid sequence: CASSPRQGGNTE. The entire CDR3 protein is CASSPRQGGNTEAFF.

This clone has just a few counts. The DNA ends 3 residues before the CDR3 does, and the rest of the CDR3 is filled in from the germline J gene. V is TRBV19 and J is TRBJ2-3; 12 bases map to TRBD1. The V gene's germline CDR1 is LNHDA and CDR2 SQIVND (reference sequence). CDR3 length: 14 residues. The CDR3: CASSGTGGVEAQYF. CDR3 DNA, as far as it was read: TGTGCCAGTAGTGGGACAGGGGGCGTGGAGGCG.

There are many counts of this clone. Read coverage stops 3 residues before the CDR3 terminus; the germline J gene supplies the remainder. The chain couples TRBV19 to TRBJ2-1; no reliable D call. The germline CDR1 and CDR2 sequences are LNHDA and SQIVND (reference sequence). The CDR3 has 12 amino acids. V lost 8 bases, J lost 2 bases, and 7 bases lay in between. CDR3 DNA, as far as it was read: TGTGCCAGTGGGCTGACCTACAATGAG. Encoded protein: CASGLTYNE. The entire CDR3 protein is CASGLTYNEQFF.

This clone was picked up many times. Read sequence stops 3 residues before the CDR3 end, and the germline J gene provides the missing end. The rearrangement links TRBV7-2 to TRBJ2-1; a possible D gene is TRBD1 (5 bases). The length of the CDR3 is 14 residues. CDR1 is SGHTA, CDR2 FQGNSA, per germline. V shed 1 base and J shed 5 bases, with 9 bases lying between them. The covered CDR3 bases are TGTGCCAGCAGCTTAGAAATGGGGCACAATGAG. Translating it yields CASSLEMGHNE. The whole CDR3 protein reads CASSLEMGHNEQFF. Drawing the rest from reference TRBV7-2 and TRBJ2-1, the complete variable domain is GAGVSQSPSNKVTEKGKDVELRCDPISGHTALYWYRQSLGQGLEFLIYFQGNSAPDKSGLPSDRFSAERTGGSVSTLTIQRTQQEDSAVYLCASSLEMGHNEQFFGPGTRLTVL.

This clone was recorded many times. The read halts 3 residues ahead of the CDR3 end, with the missing end drawn from the germline J gene. The J gene is TRBJ2-1, the V gene TRBV20-1, with D possibly being TRBD2 (6 bases). The CDR3 spans 11 residues. Germline CDR1 DFQATT, CDR2 SNEGSKA (reference sequence). V dropped 7 bases and J dropped 7 bases, with 11 bases sitting between them. The CDR3 loop is CSVSGVNEQFF. The covered CDR3 bases are TGCAGTGTGTCGGGGGTGAATGAG.

This clone was seen ten or more times. The CDR3 is cut off 3 residues early in the read; its end comes from the germline J gene. The chain carries TRBV5-1 and TRBJ1-6, with a tentative D call TRBD1 (5 bases). Trimming pared 7 bases from V and 7 bases from J, leaving 18 bases between. Germline V gene lookup returns CDR1 SGHRS and CDR2 YFSETQ. The CDR3 is 15 residues long. The CDR3 loop reads CASAEGVFENSPLHF. The covered CDR3 bases are TGCGCCAGCGCGGAAGGGGTTTTCGAAAATTCACCC.

Points on this clone: The read terminates 3 residues before the CDR3 end, so the remaining end is supplied by the germline J gene. The chain combines TRBV19 with TRBJ1-2; D perhaps matches TRBD1 (6 bases). The CDR3 runs 13 residues. From germline, CDR1 is LNHDA and CDR2 SQIVND (reference sequence). CDR3 protein: CASSIRTASDYTF. The CDR3 bases that were read are TGTGCCAGTAGTATACGGACAGCGAGCGAC.

This clone was recorded at least ten times. The CDR3 end falls 3 residues outside the read, so it is completed with the germline J gene. V and J are TRBV2 and TRBJ2-7, with D perhaps matching TRBD2 (6 bases). CDR1 and CDR2 from the germline V gene are SNHLY and FYNNEI. The CDR3 extends over 13 amino acids. The V and J ends lost 6 bases and 0 bases respectively, with 9 bases between them. CDR3 amino acids: CASRGGISYEQYF. The CDR3 DNA, read in part, is TGTGCCAGCAGGGGGGGAATCTCCTACGAG.

This clone has at least ten counts. CDR3 amino acids: CASSGAGGYGYTF. The covered CDR3 bases are TGTGCCAGCAGTGGGGCAGGGGGCTATGGC. The V gene is TRBV6-1, the J gene TRBJ1-2; 7 nucleotides line up with TRBD1. The CDR3 end is not reached by the read, which stops 3 residues before it; the germline J gene fills it in. V lost 4 bases and J lost 4; bases outside the gene matches: 3. This CDR3 is built from 13 residues. From germline, CDR1 is MNHNS and CDR2 SASEGT.

This clone came up many times. CDR3: CSALGGGATEAFF. The DNA read from the CDR3 is TGCAGTGCTCTCGGGGGAGGTGCAACTGAA. V usage is TRBV20-1 and J usage is TRBJ1-1; a weak D match, TRBD1 (5 bases). The CDR3 end falls 3 residues outside the read, so it is completed with the germline J gene. There are 13 residues in the CDR3. The germline V and J ends were trimmed by 5 bases and 5 bases, with 15 bases remaining between them. CDR1 is DFQATT, CDR2 SNEGSKA, per germline (reference sequence).

This clone was counted ten times or more. The read terminates 3 residues before the CDR3 end, so the remaining end is supplied by the germline J gene. V is TRBV12-3 or TRBV12-4 and J is TRBJ2-7; 8 bases map to TRBD1. V lost 3 bases to trimming and J lost 5 bases; unmatched junction nucleotides: 3. This CDR3 is 13 amino acids long. CDR3 sequence reads: CASSFGTGDEQYF. Partial CDR3 DNA: TGTGCCAGCAGTTTTGGGACAGGAGACGAG.

There are many counts of this clone. The DNA ends 3 residues before the CDR3 does, and the rest of the CDR3 is filled in from the germline J gene. V and J are TRBV20-1 and TRBJ2-5, with TRBD2 matching over 9 bases. Germline V CDR1 and CDR2: DFQATT, SNEGSKA (reference sequence). The CDR3 consists of 16 residues. The V and J ends lost 6 bases and 5 bases, in that order; junction bases with no gene match: 16. Partial CDR3 DNA: TGCAGTGCGACGCCTCCCCTTAGCGGGAGTCAGGAGACC. Protein sequence: CSATPPLSGSQET. The complete CDR3 sequence is CSATPPLSGSQETQYF.

This clone was seen ten or more times. The read halts 3 residues ahead of the CDR3 end, with the missing end drawn from the germline J gene. This chain links TRBV7-7 with TRBJ1-1; D not resolved. With 2 bases removed from V and 0 bases from J, the gap between germline ends came to 13 bases. This CDR3 comprises 16 residues. CDR1 is SSHAT and CDR2 is FNYEAQ in the germline V gene (reference sequence). CDR3 residues: CASSLYEAGMNTEAFF. CDR3 bases read: TGTGCCAGCAGCTTATACGAGGCGGGTATGAACACTGAA.

This clone was found many times. The read ends 3 residues before the CDR3 terminus; that terminus is restored from the germline J gene. The chain has TRBV15 and TRBJ2-2; D perhaps matches TRBD1 (7 bases). Germline V gene lookup returns CDR1 LNHNV and CDR2 YYDKDF (reference sequence). This CDR3 is 18 amino acids long. V was cut by 3 bases and J by 0 bases, with 17 bases left in between. Here the CDR3 reads CATSRGGGQGANTGELFF. CDR3 DNA (partial): TGTGCCACCAGCAGGGGTGGGGGGCAGGGGGCGAACACCGGGGAG.

This clone appeared many times. The DNA ends 3 residues before the CDR3 does, and the rest of the CDR3 is filled in from the germline J gene. The rearrangement links TRBV18 to TRBJ1-5, with 8 bases matching TRBD1. The CDR3 covers 14 residues. In germline, CDR1 is KGHSH, CDR2 LQKENI. The junction had 8 bases not matched to a gene; V was cut back by 4 bases and J by 9 bases. The sequenced part of the CDR3 DNA is TGTGCCAGCTCACTTGGCACAGGGGGTCCGCCC. This translates into CASSLGTGGPP. From start to end, the CDR3 is CASSLGTGGPPQHF.

The sample holds many counts of this clone. The read ends 3 residues early relative to the CDR3; the germline J gene fills the gap. This chain connects TRBV20-1 to TRBJ2-1, with D possibly matching TRBD2 (6 bases). Germline loops: CDR1 DFQATT, CDR2 SNEGSKA (reference sequence). V was clipped by 5 bases and J by 4 bases, with 9 bases between them. The CDR3 is made up of 12 amino acids. CDR3 residues: CSAPRGYNEQFF. CDR3 DNA, as far as it was read: TGCAGTGCTCCACGGGGGTACAATGAG.

The table lists this clone with a few counts. The read gets to within 3 residues of the CDR3 end, and the germline J gene fills in the rest. The chain carries TRBV20-1 and TRBJ2-1; 15 nucleotides match TRBD2. In germline, CDR1 is DFQATT, CDR2 SNEGSKA (reference sequence). Germline trimming cut 6 bases from V and 7 bases from J; bases unmatched to any gene: 7. The CDR3 spans 15 residues. Partial CDR3 DNA: TGCAGTGCCCTCGGGACTAGCGGGGGGCGGAATGAG. Translated, it gives CSALGTSGGRNE. The whole CDR3 region reads CSALGTSGGRNEQFF.

There are many counts of this clone. The read is 3 residues too short to cover the CDR3 end, so that end is filled in from the germline J gene. The V and J genes are TRBV20-1 and TRBJ2-7, with 13 bases lining up with TRBD2. CDR1 and CDR2 (germline): DFQATT, SNEGSKA (reference sequence). The CDR3 is made up of 15 amino acids. J lost 2 bases, V lost 1 base, and 2 bases had no gene match. The chain's CDR3 is CSARGGTSGTYEQYF. Partial CDR3 DNA: TGCAGTGCTAGAGGTGGGACTAGCGGGACCTACGAG.

This clone was detected many times. The observed sequence ends 3 residues before the CDR3 terminus, with the missing tail filled in from the germline J gene. V usage is TRBV2 and J usage is TRBJ2-5; a possible D gene is TRBD2 (7 bases). Germline V gene data show CDR1 as SNHLY and CDR2 as FYNNEI. The CDR3 length is 15 residues. Trimming cost V 2 bases and J 1 base, with 11 bases left between them. CDR3 in amino acids: CASSERGGTQETQYF. The DNA read from the CDR3 is TGTGCCAGCAGTGAAAGGGGGGGGACCCAAGAGACC.

There are many counts of this clone. Partial CDR3 DNA: TGCGCCAGCAGCTTACGGGACATTTTCGAAAAG. It yields the protein CASSLRDIFEK. The whole CDR3 protein reads CASSLRDIFEKLFF. This chain uses TRBV5-1 with TRBJ2-2; tentative D call: TRBD1 (6 bases). The read terminates 3 residues before the CDR3 end, so the remaining end is supplied by the germline J gene. Per germline, CDR1 SGHRS and CDR2 YFSETQ. CDR3 length equals 14 residues.

This clone was picked up many times. The read terminates 3 residues ahead of where the CDR3 ends, so the germline J gene completes it. This chain links TRBV7-8 with TRBJ2-1, with 8 bases that match TRBD2. The J segment lost 5 bases and the V segment lost 6 bases, leaving 9 bases of the junction unmatched. CDR1 is SGHVS, CDR2 FQNEAQ, per germline. This CDR3 contains 15 residues. The sequenced CDR3 bases are TGTGCCAGCAGTCGCAGCGGGGGTAAGGACAATGAG. Translation gives CASSRSGGKDNE. The full CDR3 protein reads CASSRSGGKDNEQFF. Full variable domain (outside the CDR3, taken from reference TRBV7-8 and TRBJ2-1): GAGVSQSPRYKVAKRGQDVALRCDPISGHVSLFWYQQALGQGPEFLTYFQNEAQLDKSGLPSDRFFAERPEGSVSTLKIQRTQQEDSAVYLCASSRSGGKDNEQFFGPGTRLTVL.

This clone was found many times. The CDR3 extends 3 residues past the end of the read, so its final part is completed from the germline J gene. The J gene is TRBJ2-6, the V gene TRBV9; perhaps TRBD2 as D (6 bases). Germline V gene data show CDR1 as SGDLS and CDR2 as YYNGEE. V dropped 0 bases and J dropped 2 bases, with 6 bases sitting between them. This CDR3 has 15 residues. The CDR3 protein is CASSVGGAGANVLTF. CDR3 DNA (partial): TGTGCCAGCAGCGTAGGGGGGGCTGGGGCCAACGTC.

This clone showed up many times. Read sequence stops 3 residues before the CDR3 end, and the germline J gene provides the missing end. The rearrangement joins TRBV7-8 to TRBJ2-7; 8 bases line up with TRBD2. Germline V gives CDR1 SGHVS, CDR2 FQNEAQ. Trimming took 0 bases from V and 3 from J; bases not matched to a gene: 7. This CDR3 region has 16 residues. CDR3 residues: CASSLAGAGAIYEQYF. The DNA read from the CDR3 is TGTGCCAGCAGCTTAGCCGGAGCGGGAGCAATCTACGAG.

Ten or more counts support this clone. The CDR3 end lies 3 residues beyond the end of the read and is filled in from the germline J gene. The J gene is TRBJ2-5, the V gene TRBV5-1, with 11 nucleotides matching TRBD1. Germline CDR1 reads SGHRS; CDR2 reads YFSETQ. This CDR3 is 17 amino acids long. V shed 2 bases, J shed 4 bases, and the junction held 10 bases outside the gene matches. The chain's CDR3 is CASSFRDRGASRETQYF. The sequenced CDR3 bases are TGCGCCAGCAGCTTCCGGGACAGGGGGGCTTCCAGAGAGACC.